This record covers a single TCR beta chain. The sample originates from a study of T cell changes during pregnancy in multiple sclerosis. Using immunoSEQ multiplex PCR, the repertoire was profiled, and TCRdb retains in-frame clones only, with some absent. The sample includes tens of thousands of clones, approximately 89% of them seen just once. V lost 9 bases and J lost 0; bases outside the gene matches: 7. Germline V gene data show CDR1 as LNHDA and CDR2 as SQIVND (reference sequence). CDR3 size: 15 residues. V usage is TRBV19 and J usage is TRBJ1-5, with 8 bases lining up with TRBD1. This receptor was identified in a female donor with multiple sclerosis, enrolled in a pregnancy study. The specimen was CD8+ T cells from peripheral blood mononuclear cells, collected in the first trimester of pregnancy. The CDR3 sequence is CASQGAHNSNQPQHF. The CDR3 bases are TGTGCCAGCCAGGGGGCTCACAATAGCAATCAGCCCCAGCATTTT.